In its sample, the clone carrying this T cell receptor (beta chain) was seen a few times. These data are taken from a study of T cell changes during pregnancy in multiple sclerosis. The data were produced by immunoSEQ multiplex PCR, yet TCRdb's version contains in-frame clones alone and is incomplete. Among about 33,000 clones, roughly nine tenths were seen once, and the ten largest hold about 3%. This CDR3 region has 14 residues. CDR1 is LNHDA and CDR2 is SQIVND in the germline V gene (reference sequence). V was clipped by 5 bases and J by 1 base, with 11 bases between them. The source was CD4+ T cells from peripheral blood mononuclear cells, collected in the third trimester of pregnancy. The TCR was taken from a female donor in good health, enrolled as a control in a pregnancy study. The chain has TRBV19 and TRBJ1-1, with D tentatively TRBD1 (6 bases). The CDR3 is CASSFDRRNTEAFF. As DNA, the CDR3 is TGTGCCAGTAGTTTCGACAGGAGGAACACTGAAGCTTTCTTT.